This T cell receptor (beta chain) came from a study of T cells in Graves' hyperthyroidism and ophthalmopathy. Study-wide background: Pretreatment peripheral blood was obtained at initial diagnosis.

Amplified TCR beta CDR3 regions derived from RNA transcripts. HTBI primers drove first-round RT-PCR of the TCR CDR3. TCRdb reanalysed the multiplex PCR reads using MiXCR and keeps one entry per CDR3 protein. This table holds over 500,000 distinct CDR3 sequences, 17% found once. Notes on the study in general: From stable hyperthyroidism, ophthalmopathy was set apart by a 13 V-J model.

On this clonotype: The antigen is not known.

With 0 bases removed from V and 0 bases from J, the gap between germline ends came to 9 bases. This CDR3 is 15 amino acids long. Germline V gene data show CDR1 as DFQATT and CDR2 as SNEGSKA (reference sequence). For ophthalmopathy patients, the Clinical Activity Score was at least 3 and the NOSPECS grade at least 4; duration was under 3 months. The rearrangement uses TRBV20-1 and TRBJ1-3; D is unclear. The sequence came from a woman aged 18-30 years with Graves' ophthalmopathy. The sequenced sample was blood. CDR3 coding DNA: TGCAGTGCTAGAGATCAGGCGCTCTCTGGAAACACCATATATTTT. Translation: CSARDQALSGNTIYF.